The clone carrying this T cell receptor beta chain was seen a few times. Unsorted whole blood served as the source of blood RNA, and germline DNA was extracted as well. Researchers reported drawing about 3.9 milliliters of peripheral blood before surgery. Trimming stripped 3 bases from V and 5 bases from J, with 14 bases between. From germline, CDR1 is SGHNT and CDR2 YYREEE (reference sequence). The CDR3 loop spans 14 amino acids. Using a constant-region primer together with ProtoScript II reverse transcriptase, TCR beta cDNA was made from about 500 ng of total RNA. Three nested multiplex PCR rounds of slightly modified ARM-PCR generated TCR beta libraries. Forward primers for TRBV1-TRBV30 and a C-beta reverse primer served the first two PCR rounds, at about 10 cycles each. MiXCR was run by TCRdb on the multiplex PCR reads, yielding one entry per CDR3 protein. This table has about 310,000 distinct CDR3 sequences, 45% to 70% appearing once.

These data belong to a study of tumor-infiltrating lymphocytes in primary liver carcinoma. The sequencing input was peripheral blood. This TCR came from a woman in her twenties or thirties with primary liver carcinoma and hepatitis B virus infection. This rearrangement joins TRBV5-4 to TRBJ2-5; a weak D match, TRBD2 (5 bases). The CDR3 DNA sequence: TGTGCCAGCAGCTCACTAGGGTTAGGGGAGACCCAGTACTTC. It codes for CASSSLGLGETQYF.